This T cell receptor beta chain was identified in a study of T-cell reconstitution after alpha-beta-depleted transplantation in children. Unique molecular identifiers featured in how the TCRbeta library was prepared. TCRdb itself ran the PCR reads through MiXCR, one entry per CDR3 protein. The sample shows roughly 100,000 distinct CDR3 sequences, approximately 6% of them seen only once. About this clonotype: This may stem from a read error, because a much larger clone lies one nucleotide away. The CDR3 end shows no conserved phenylalanine or tryptophan, and so a read error is likely.

The germline V and J ends were trimmed by 0 bases and 9 bases, with 12 bases remaining between them. Germline V CDR1 and CDR2: SGHDN, FVKESK. This CDR3 spans 14 amino acids. V and J are TRBV14 and TRBJ2-1; D not resolved. The clonotype originates from a female patient between 2 and 10 years old who had a stem cell transplant for Fanconi anemia, so the T cells may come from the graft donor. Here the sequenced sample was PBMCs, mostly from graft donor cells, taken 60 days after TCRalphabeta/CD19-depleted stem cell transplant. This CDR3 is CASSQDFKRSEQFL. As DNA, the CDR3 is TGTGCCAGCAGCCAAGATTTTAAGAGGAGTGAGCAGTTCTTA.